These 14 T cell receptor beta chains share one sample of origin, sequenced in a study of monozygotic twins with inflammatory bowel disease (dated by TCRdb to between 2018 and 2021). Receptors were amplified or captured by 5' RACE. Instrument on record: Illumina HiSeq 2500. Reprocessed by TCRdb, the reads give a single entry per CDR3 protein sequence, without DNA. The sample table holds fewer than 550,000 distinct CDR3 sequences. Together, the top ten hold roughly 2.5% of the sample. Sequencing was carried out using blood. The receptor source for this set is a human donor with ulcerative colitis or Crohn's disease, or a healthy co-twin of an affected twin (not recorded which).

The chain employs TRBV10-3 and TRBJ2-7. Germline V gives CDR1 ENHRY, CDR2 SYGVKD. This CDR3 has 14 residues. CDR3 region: CAISEPDGRYEQYF.

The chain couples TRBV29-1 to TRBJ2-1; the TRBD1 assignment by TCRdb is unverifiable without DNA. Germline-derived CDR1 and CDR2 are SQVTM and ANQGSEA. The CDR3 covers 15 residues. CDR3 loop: CSVKQGAFRDNEQFF.

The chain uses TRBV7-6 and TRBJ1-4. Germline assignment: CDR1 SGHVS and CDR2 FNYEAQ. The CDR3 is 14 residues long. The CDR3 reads CASSLAGEFEKLFF.

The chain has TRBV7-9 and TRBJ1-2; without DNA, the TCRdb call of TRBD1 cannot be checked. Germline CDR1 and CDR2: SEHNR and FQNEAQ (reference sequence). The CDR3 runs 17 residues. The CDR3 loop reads CASSFGSGQGAIYGYTF.

This chain's CDR3 is CASSLGGADTQYF. The chain carries TRBV5-1 and TRBJ2-3; TCRdb's D gene call, TRBD1, goes unchecked for lack of DNA. CDR3 length equals 13 residues. The germline V gene has CDR1 SGHRS and CDR2 YFSETQ.

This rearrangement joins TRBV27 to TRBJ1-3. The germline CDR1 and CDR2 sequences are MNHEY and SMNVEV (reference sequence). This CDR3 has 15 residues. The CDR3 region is CASSPLAGVGNTIYF.

CDR3 residues: CSAPPGRGTDTQYF. The rearrangement links TRBV20-1 to TRBJ2-3; TCRdb returns TRBD1, unconfirmable since there is no DNA. The germline gives CDR1 DFQATT, CDR2 SNEGSKA (reference sequence). CDR3 size: 14 residues.

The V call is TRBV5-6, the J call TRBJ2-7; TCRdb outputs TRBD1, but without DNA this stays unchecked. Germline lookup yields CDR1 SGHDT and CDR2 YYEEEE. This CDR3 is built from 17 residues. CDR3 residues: CASSLDRGLYPYYEQYF. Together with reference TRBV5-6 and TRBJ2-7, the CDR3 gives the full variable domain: DAGVTQSPTHLIKTRGQQVTLRCSPKSGHDTVSWYQQALGQGPQFIFQYYEEEERQRGNFPDRFSGHQFPNYSSELNVNALLLGDSALYLCASSLDRGLYPYYEQYFGPGTRLTVT.

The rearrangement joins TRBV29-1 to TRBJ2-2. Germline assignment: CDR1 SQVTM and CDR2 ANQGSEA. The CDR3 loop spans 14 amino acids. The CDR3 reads CSVRKTANTGELFF.

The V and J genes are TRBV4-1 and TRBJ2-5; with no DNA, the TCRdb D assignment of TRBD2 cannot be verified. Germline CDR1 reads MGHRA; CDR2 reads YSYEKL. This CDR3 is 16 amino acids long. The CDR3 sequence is CASSQQLRTSTPRRYF.

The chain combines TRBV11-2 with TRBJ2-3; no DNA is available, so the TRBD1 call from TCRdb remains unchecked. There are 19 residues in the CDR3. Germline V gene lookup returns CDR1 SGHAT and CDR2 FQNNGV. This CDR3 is CASSWSRDSVFPSTDTQYF. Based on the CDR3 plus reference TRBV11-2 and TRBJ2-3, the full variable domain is EAGVAQSPRYKIIEKRQSVAFWCNPISGHATLYWYQQILGQGPKLLIQFQNNGVVDDSQLPKDRFSAERLKGVDSTLKIQPAKLEDSAVYLCASSWSRDSVFPSTDTQYFGPGTRLTVL.

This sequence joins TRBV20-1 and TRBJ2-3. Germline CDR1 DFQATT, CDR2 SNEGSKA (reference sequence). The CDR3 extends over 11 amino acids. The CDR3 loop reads CSATPADTQYF.

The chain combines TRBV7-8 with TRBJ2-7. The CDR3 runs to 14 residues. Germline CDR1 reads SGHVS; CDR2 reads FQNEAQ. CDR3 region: CASRLAGDFYEQYF.

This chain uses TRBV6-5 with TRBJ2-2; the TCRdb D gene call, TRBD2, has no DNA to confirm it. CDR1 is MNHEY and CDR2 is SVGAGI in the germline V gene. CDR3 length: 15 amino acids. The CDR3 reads CASSSAGSNTGELFF.